Listed below are T cell receptor beta chains from one sample, sequenced in a study of T cells in localized non-small cell lung cancer. Profiling relied on immunoSEQ multiplex PCR, and the TCRdb table lists in-frame clones only, not all of them. The table has roughly 72,000 clones, 75% to 85% seen once. The input for sequencing was peripheral blood, taken before any cancer treatment. Receptors were obtained from a female donor over 55 with stage I lung adenocarcinoma. Each CDR3 is given with its conserved first and last residue. D genes are given only for firm matches. Clone sizes are given selectively: once, few, many, or a class where the clone is expanded.

v_call	j_call	clone_size	d_call	cdr3_nt	cdr3_aa
TRBV2	TRBJ1-2	-	-	TGTGCCAGCCTCTGGGCAGACTATGGCTACACCTTC	CASLWADYGYTF
TRBV5-6	TRBJ2-5	-	-	TGTGCCAGCAGCCTGGGACAACAGTACCAAGAGACCCAGTACTTC	CASSLGQQYQETQYF
TRBV5-4	TRBJ1-6	-	-	TGTGCCAGCAGCTTGAAACAGGGTCGAGATTCACCCCTCCACTTT	CASSLKQGRDSPLHF
TRBV6-5	TRBJ2-2	-	-	TGTGCCAGCAGTTTCCTCGCGAACACCGGGGAGCTGTTTTTT	CASSFLANTGELFF
TRBV7-8	TRBJ1-1	-	-	TGTGCCAGCAGCTTAATTCTGGGATCTGAAGCTTTCTTT	CASSLILGSEAFF
TRBV10-3	TRBJ1-5	-	TRBD1	TGTGCCATCAGTGAGTCAGGACAGGGGAATAATCAGCCCCAGCATTTT	CAISESGQGNNQPQHF
TRBV19	TRBJ1-2	few	-	TGTGCCAGTTCATTACAGGGTGGCTACACCTTC	CASSLQGGYTF
TRBV5-6	TRBJ1-1	-	TRBD1	TGTGCCAGCAGACGGGACAGGGTAGGAACTGAAGCTTTCTTT	CASRRDRVGTEAFF
TRBV7-3	TRBJ2-1	-	-	TGTGCCAGCAGCTTAACGATCTTGGAGGAGCAGTTCTTC	CASSLTILEEQFF
TRBV13	TRBJ1-3	-	TRBD1	TGTGCCAGCAGTTCCGGGACAGGGGCTGGAAACACCATATATTTT	CASSSGTGAGNTIYF
TRBV4-3	TRBJ1-1	-	-	TGCGCCAGCAGCCGTTCCGCCGGTCTTAACACTGAAGCTTTCTTT	CASSRSAGLNTEAFF
TRBV6-5	TRBJ2-5	few	TRBD2	TGTGCCAGCAAAGCGGGGGGGGACCAGTACTTC	CASKAGGDQYF
TRBV5-4	TRBJ1-1	once	-	TGTGCCAGCAGCCCACGCTCCCTAGGCACTGAAGCTTTCTTT	CASSPRSLGTEAFF
TRBV6-1	TRBJ1-2	few	-	TGTGCCAGCAGTGAATGGGTGAAGGGGTCCTATGGCTACACCTTC	CASSEWVKGSYGYTF
TRBV28	TRBJ1-4	-	-	TGTGCCAGCAGTTTTAACGGGTATAATGAAAAACTGTTTTTT	CASSFNGYNEKLFF
TRBV7-8	TRBJ2-7	-	TRBD2	TGTGCCAGCAGCTTATCCAGCGGGGCCTACGAGCAGTACTTC	CASSLSSGAYEQYF
TRBV2	TRBJ2-5	-	-	TGTGCCAGCAGTGGGTTCGTGAGAAGGCGGAAGAAAGAGACCCAGTACTTC	CASSGFVRRRKKETQYF
TRBV4-1	TRBJ1-4	-	-	TGCGCCAGCAGCCAAGTGGCAGTCACCAGGGCAAAACTGTTTTTT	CASSQVAVTRAKLFF
TRBV19	TRBJ2-7	-	TRBD1	TGTGCCAGTAGTATGGGACAGCCGCTTTCCTACGAGCAGTACTTC	CASSMGQPLSYEQYF
TRBV10-3	TRBJ1-2	-	TRBD1	TGTGCCATCAGTGTCGACAGGGCCACCTATGGCTACACCTTC	CAISVDRATYGYTF
TRBV4-1	TRBJ2-5	-	TRBD1	TGCGCCAGCAGCCACTCCTTTTTGGGGGACAGTTCAGAGACCCAGTACTTC	CASSHSFLGDSSETQYF
TRBV6-1	TRBJ1-1	many	TRBD1	TGTGCCAGCAGTGAAGTTTTGGGGACAGGGGTAACTGAAGCTTTCTTT	CASSEVLGTGVTEAFF
TRBV4-3	TRBJ2-2	-	TRBD2	TGCGCCAGCAGCCAAAAAAGACTAGCGGGGCCCACCGGGGAGCTGTTTTTT	CASSQKRLAGPTGELFF
TRBV6-5	TRBJ1-2	-	TRBD1	TGTGCCAGCAGCCAAGTTAGGACAGGGCCATATGGCTACACCTTC	CASSQVRTGPYGYTF
TRBV7-9	TRBJ1-4	-	-	TGTGCCAGCAGCTTCGGGGCCAGGGAGAGGAGGGGCAAACTGTTTTTT	CASSFGARERRGKLFF
TRBV5-4	TRBJ2-3	-	TRBD2	TGTGCCAGCAGCCAACTGGGGGGGGATACGCAGTATTTT	CASSQLGGDTQYF
TRBV28	TRBJ2-1	-	-	TGTGCCAGCAGTTTACTGGACGGAGGGTCCAACAATGAGCAGTTCTTC	CASSLLDGGSNNEQFF
TRBV27	TRBJ1-2	once	-	TGTGCCAGCAGTGGGATGACAGGCGGCTACACCTTC	CASSGMTGGYTF
TRBV4-1	TRBJ2-7	few	-	TGCGCCAGCAGCCACCTACTAAGTTACGAGCAGTACTTC	CASSHLLSYEQYF
TRBV7-9	TRBJ2-7	once	-	TGTGCCACCTCCTGGGGGGACCTCTCCTACGAGCAGTACTTC	CATSWGDLSYEQYF
TRBV12-5	TRBJ2-7	-	-	TGTGCTAGTGGTTTGAGGGACGAGCAGTACTTC	CASGLRDEQYF
TRBV11-2	TRBJ1-2	many	-	TGTGCCAGCAGCTTTCGGGGGGGCTACACCTTC	CASSFRGGYTF
TRBV30	TRBJ2-7	-	TRBD1	TGTGCCTGGAGTCAAAGGGGGACAGGGGGTTACGAGCAGTACTTC	CAWSQRGTGGYEQYF
TRBV19	TRBJ2-2	-	-	TGTGCCAGTAGTATAGTAAGCAGGGGAACGGGGGAGCTGTTTTTT	CASSIVSRGTGELFF
TRBV5-1	TRBJ2-2	-	TRBD2	TGCGCCACCCGTACTGGGACTAGCGGGACCGGGGAGCTGTTTTTT	CATRTGTSGTGELFF
TRBV7-8	TRBJ1-2	-	-	TGTGCCAGCAGTCCTTTTCATGGCTATGGCTACACCTTC	CASSPFHGYGYTF
TRBV5-1	TRBJ1-2	-	-	TGCGCCAGCAGCTTGGATTTCTATGGCTACACCTTC	CASSLDFYGYTF
TRBV6-1	TRBJ2-3	-	-	TGTGCCAGCAGTGAAGGGCGGGTGGGCACAGATACGCAGTATTTT	CASSEGRVGTDTQYF
TRBV10-3	TRBJ2-7	-	-	TGTGCCATCAGTCCAGGACAGTACCTCGAGCAGTACTTC	CAISPGQYLEQYF
TRBV7-2	TRBJ1-2	-	TRBD1	TGTGCCAGCAGCACCGGACAGGCTATTGGTGGCTACACCTTC	CASSTGQAIGGYTF
TRBV30	TRBJ2-7	-	TRBD2	TGTGCCTGGAGAGCCCTGAGCGGGGCCGCTTCCTACGAGCAGTACTTC	CAWRALSGAASYEQYF
TRBV9	TRBJ2-7	-	-	TGTGCCAGCAGCCCCGACCGGGGTTACGAGCAGTACTTC	CASSPDRGYEQYF
TRBV18	TRBJ2-1	-	-	TGTGCCAGCTCACGATCAAGGGTGGCCTACAATGAGCAGTTCTTC	CASSRSRVAYNEQFF